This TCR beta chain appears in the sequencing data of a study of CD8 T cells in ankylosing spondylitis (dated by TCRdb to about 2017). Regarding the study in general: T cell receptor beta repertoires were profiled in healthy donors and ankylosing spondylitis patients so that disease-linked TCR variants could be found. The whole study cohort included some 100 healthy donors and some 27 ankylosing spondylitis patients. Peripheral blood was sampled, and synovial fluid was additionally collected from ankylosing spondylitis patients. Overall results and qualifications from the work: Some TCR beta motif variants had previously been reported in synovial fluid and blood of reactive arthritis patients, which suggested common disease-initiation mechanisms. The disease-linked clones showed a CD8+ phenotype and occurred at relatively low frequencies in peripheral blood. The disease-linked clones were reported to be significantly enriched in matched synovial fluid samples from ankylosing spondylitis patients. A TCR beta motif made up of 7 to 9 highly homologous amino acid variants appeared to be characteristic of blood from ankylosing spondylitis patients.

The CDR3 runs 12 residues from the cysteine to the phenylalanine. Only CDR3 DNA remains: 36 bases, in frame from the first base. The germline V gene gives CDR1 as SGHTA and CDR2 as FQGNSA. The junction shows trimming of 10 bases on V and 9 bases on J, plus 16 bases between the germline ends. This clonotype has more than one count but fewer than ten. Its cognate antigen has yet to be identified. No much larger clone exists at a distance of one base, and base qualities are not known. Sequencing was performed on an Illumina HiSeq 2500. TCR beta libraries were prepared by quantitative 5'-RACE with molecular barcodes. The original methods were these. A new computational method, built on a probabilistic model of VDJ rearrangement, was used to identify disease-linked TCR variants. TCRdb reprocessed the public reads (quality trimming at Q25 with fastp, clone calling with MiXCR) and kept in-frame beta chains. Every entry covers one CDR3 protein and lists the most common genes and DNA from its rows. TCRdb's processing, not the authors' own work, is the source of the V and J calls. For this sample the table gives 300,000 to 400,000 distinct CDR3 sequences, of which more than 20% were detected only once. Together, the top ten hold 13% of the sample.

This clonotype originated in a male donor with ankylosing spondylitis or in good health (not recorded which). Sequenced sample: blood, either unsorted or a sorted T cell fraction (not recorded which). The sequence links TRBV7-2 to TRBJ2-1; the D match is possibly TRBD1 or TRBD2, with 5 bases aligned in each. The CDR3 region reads CATPRGGGEQFF. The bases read TGTGCCACCCCTCGAGGTGGGGGTGAGCAGTTCTTC.